The present T cell receptor beta chain was sequenced within a study of T cells expressing NK-cell markers. Study-wide results and caveats: Several donors likewise had their CD3+CD56-NKG2C+ fraction led by these clonotypes. Roughly six donors had dominant NKG2C+ clonotypes that comprised roughly 1.0-7.0% of their CD8+ T cells.

TCRdb reprocessed the 5' RACE reads, with one entry per CDR3 protein and no DNA. This sample's table has 250,000 or so distinct CDR3 sequences. Germline V gene data show CDR1 as MNHNS and CDR2 as SASEGT. This CDR3 is 13 amino acids long. To note about this clonotype: Its matching antigen is unknown.

The sequenced material came from blood T cells: a sorted CD56 or NKG2C T cell subset, CD4+ or CD8+ T cells, or bulk PBMC T cells (not recorded which). This clonotype was sampled from a woman aged 18 to 69 in good health. The J gene is TRBJ1-1, the V gene TRBV6-1. The CDR3 spells CASRLQQNTEAFF.